Described below is a single T cell receptor (beta chain) sequence and its context. Its matching antigen is unknown. The V and J ends lost 3 bases and 2 bases respectively, with 10 bases between them. Germline loops: CDR1 SEHNR, CDR2 FQNEAQ (reference sequence). CDR3 length equals 14 residues. Constant-segment primers served in 5'RACE that generated TCR alpha and TCR beta cDNA libraries bearing sample barcodes and UMIs. MiXCR, run by TCRdb on the 5' RACE reads, gives a single entry per CDR3 protein. The table lists hundreds of thousands of distinct CDR3 sequences, over 15% of them singletons. The data originate from a study of T-cell memory formation after mild COVID-19. Study-level points and caveats: The CD4+ clones that contracted clustered mainly within CM and EM, and the CD8+ clones concentrated in EMRA. Day 37-peaking second-wave clones had unconfirmed SARS-CoV-2 specificity. There were some responding clones in pre-infection memory, which suggested that cross-reactive memory had joined.

The chain couples TRBV7-9 to TRBJ2-5; possibly TRBD1 for D (6 bases). This receptor was taken from a man younger than 35 who had mild COVID-19 (a few samples of this study predate the infection). Cell type and time point are not known. Sequenced sample: PBMCs or a T cell subset sorted from them (not recorded which). CDR3 loop: CASSFRQAQETQYF. Here the CDR3 DNA reads TGTGCCAGCAGCTTTCGACAGGCGCAAGAGACCCAGTACTTC.